Listed here are 5 T cell receptor beta chains from one sample, sequenced in a study of OX40 agonist ivuxolimab in advanced cancers. Using immunoSEQ multiplex PCR, the repertoire was profiled, and TCRdb retains in-frame clones only, with some absent. The sample shows roughly 75,000 clones, 75% to 90% of them seen only once. Here the sequenced sample was CD4+ or CD8+ T cells sorted from blood, taken in a trial of the OX40 agonist ivuxolimab. The origin of the receptors is an adult with an advanced solid tumor such as melanoma, head and neck, liver or kidney cancer.

The J gene is TRBJ1-1, the V gene TRBV4-3; 11 nucleotides match TRBD1. Germline CDR1 is LGHNA and CDR2 is YSLEER. This CDR3 has 16 residues. The trim removed 4 bases at V and 3 bases at J, leaving 7 bases unmatched. The CDR3 spells CASSRRTGGVDTEAFF. The CDR3 nucleotides read TGCGCCAGCAGCCGTCGGACAGGGGGCGTTGACACTGAAGCTTTCTTT.

The gene calls are TRBV30 and TRBJ2-5; tentative D call: TRBD2 (6 bases). V was clipped by 0 bases and J by 0 bases, with 14 bases between them. CDR1 is GTSNPN, CDR2 SVGIG, per germline (reference sequence). This CDR3 comprises 16 residues. In nucleotides, the CDR3 is TGTGCCTGGAGTGTATTACGGGGGACGTACCAAGAGACCCAGTACTTC. Translation: CAWSVLRGTYQETQYF.

The gene calls are TRBV7-6 and TRBJ2-3; a possible D gene is TRBD1 (5 bases). Trimming cost V 4 bases and J 6 bases, with 17 bases left between them. The germline gives CDR1 SGHVS, CDR2 FNYEAQ. This CDR3 is built from 15 residues. CDR3 protein: CASSSTQGLLDTQYF. DNA of the CDR3: TGTGCCAGCAGCTCCACCCAGGGCCTGTTGGATACGCAGTATTTT. The full variable domain, rest sourced from reference TRBV7-6 and TRBJ2-3, is GAGVSQSPRYKVTKRGQDVALRCDPISGHVSLYWYRQALGQGPEFLTYFNYEAQQDKSGLPNDRFSAERPEGSISTLTIQRTEQRDSAMYRCASSSTQGLLDTQYFGPGTRLTVL.

This clone was counted a single time. The chain joins TRBV18 to TRBJ1-4; possible D gene TRBD1, 6 bases. CDR3 length equals 13 residues. Trimming pared 3 bases from V and 8 bases from J, leaving 10 bases between. The germline V gene encodes CDR1 KGHSH and CDR2 LQKENI. CDR3 amino acids: CASSPDRDEKLFF. CDR3 nucleotides: TGTGCCAGCTCACCGGACAGAGACGAAAAACTGTTTTTT. The full variable domain, its missing parts supplied by reference TRBV18 and TRBJ1-4, is NAGVMQNPRHLVRRRGQEARLRCSPMKGHSHVYWYRQLPEEGLKFMVYLQKENIIDESGMPKERFSAEFPKEGPSILRIQQVVRGDSAAYFCASSPDRDEKLFFGSGTQLSVL.

The rearrangement uses TRBV2 and TRBJ2-5; 9 nucleotides align to TRBD1. Germline V lookup: CDR1 SNHLY, CDR2 FYNNEI. The CDR3 extends over 10 amino acids. The trim removed 10 bases at V and 8 bases at J, leaving 2 bases unmatched. The CDR3 spells CAKDRGTQYF. The CDR3 DNA reads as TGTGCCAAGGACAGGGGCACCCAGTACTTC.